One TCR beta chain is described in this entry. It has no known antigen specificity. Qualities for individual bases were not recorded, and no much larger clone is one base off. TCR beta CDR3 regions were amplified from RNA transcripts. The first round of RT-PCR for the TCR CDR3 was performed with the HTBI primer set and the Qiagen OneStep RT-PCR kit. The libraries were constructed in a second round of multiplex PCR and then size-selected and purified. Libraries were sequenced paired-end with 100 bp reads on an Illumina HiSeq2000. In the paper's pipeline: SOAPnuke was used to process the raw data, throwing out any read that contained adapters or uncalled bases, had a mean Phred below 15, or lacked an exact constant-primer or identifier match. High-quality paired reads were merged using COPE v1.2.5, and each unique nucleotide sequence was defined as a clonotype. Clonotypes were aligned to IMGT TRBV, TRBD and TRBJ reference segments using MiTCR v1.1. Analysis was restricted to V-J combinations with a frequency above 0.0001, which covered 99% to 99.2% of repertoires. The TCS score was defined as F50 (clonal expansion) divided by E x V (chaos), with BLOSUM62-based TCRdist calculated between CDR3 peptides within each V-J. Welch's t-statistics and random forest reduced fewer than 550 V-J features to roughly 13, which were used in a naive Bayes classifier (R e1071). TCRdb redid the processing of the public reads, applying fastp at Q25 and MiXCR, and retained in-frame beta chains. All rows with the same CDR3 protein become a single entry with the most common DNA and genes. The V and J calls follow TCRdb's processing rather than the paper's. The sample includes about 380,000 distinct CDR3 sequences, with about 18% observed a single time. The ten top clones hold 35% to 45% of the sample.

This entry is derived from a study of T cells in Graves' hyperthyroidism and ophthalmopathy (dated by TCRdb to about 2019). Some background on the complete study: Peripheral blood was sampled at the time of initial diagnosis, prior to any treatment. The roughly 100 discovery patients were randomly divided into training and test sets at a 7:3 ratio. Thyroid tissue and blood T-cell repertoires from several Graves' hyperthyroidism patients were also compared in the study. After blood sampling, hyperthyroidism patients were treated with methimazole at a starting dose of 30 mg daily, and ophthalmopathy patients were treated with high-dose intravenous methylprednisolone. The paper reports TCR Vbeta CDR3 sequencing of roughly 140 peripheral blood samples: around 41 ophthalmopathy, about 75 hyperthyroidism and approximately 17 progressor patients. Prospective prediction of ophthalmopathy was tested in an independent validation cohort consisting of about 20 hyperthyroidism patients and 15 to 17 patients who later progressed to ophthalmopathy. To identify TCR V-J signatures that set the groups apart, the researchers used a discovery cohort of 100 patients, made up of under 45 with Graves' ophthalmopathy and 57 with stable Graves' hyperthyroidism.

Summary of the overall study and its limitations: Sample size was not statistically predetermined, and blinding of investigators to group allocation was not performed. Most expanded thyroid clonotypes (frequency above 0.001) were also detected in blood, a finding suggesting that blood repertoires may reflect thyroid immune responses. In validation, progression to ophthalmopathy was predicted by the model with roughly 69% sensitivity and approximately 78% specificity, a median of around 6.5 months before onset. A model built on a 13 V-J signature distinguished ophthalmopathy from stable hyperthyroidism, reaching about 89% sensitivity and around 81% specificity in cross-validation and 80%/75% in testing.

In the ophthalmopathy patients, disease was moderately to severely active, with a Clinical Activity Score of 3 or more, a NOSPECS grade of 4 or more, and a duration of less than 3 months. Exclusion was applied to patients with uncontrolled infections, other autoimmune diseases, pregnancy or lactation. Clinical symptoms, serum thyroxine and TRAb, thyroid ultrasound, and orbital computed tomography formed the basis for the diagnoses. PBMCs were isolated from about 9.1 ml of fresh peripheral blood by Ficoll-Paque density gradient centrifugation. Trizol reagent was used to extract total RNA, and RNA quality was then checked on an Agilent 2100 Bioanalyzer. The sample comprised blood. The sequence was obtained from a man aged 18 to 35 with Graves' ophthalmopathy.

The CDR3 region has the sequence CASSSPSGIRKMNTGELFF. The sequenced DNA is TGTGCCAGTAGTTCCCCCTCGGGCATTCGGAAAATGAACACCGGGGAGCTGTTTTTT. Recombination connected TRBV19 to TRBJ2-2; no D gene call is confident. Its CDR3 holds 19 amino acids, cysteine through phenylalanine. Here the CDR3 DNA is all that survives: 57 bases in frame from base 1. Looking up the germline V gene (reference sequence) yields CDR1 LNHDA and CDR2 SQIVND. A distance of 23 bases separates the germline ends of V and J, which lose 5 bases and 1 base respectively.